This T cell receptor (beta chain) was sequenced in a study of identical twins. This clonotype has just a few counts. Every sampled donor was Caucasian and healthy. cDNA carried unique molecular identifiers, and a universal primer site was added by template switching. TCRdb analysed the 5' RACE reads with MiXCR anew, one entry per CDR3 protein. The sample records about 530,000 distinct CDR3 sequences, approximately 20% being singletons. The V end was cut by 6 bases, the J end by 3 bases, with 12 bases between. Germline CDR1 and CDR2: DFQATT and SNEGSKA (reference sequence). This CDR3 comprises 13 residues. The data also belong to a second study, concerning yellow fever vaccine responses in identical twins.

Sequencing was carried out using CD4+ T cells sorted from blood. The sequence was collected from a woman aged 18-29 years in good health. V and J are TRBV20-1 and TRBJ1-3; no clear D gene. The CDR3 DNA sequence: TGCAGTGCGGTGGAAGGGCATGGAAACACCATATATTTT. Protein sequence: CSAVEGHGNTIYF.